This TCR beta chain was recovered during a study of graft-versus-host responses after intestinal transplantation (dated by TCRdb to the early 2020s). At the level of the whole study: The transplants that recipients got were multivisceral, liver-intestinal, or isolated intestinal. All recipients received anti-thymocyte globulin induction followed by maintenance tacrolimus and steroids for around three years. Graft-versus-host and host-versus-graft alloreactive T cell clones were tracked in the graft, circulation and bone marrow after intestinal transplantation using bulk TCR-beta CDR3 sequencing. To identify alloreactive clones, pre-transplant mixed lymphocyte reaction products were sequenced and then compared with unstimulated pre-transplant donor and recipient T cells. Of the 20 to 25 intestinal transplant recipients enrolled in the cohort, one of whom was a retransplant, a few patients without pretransplant specimens were excluded. A peak of at least 4% donor T cells among recipient peripheral blood mononuclear cells was the definition used for donor T cell macrochimerism. Instead of going to the commercial service, samples from a few later patients were sequenced in-house on an Illumina MiSeq and processed with MiXCR. Results the study describes overall, beyond this receptor: Conclusions were limited by the relatively low number and heterogeneity of intestinal transplant patients. GvH clones were found in recipient bone marrow, and some of the GvH clones appeared earlier in ileal mucosa or blood, which is consistent with an intestinal mucosal origin. Patients with donor T cell macrochimerism had high GvH to HvG T cell clonal ratios in their allografts. Early after transplant, declines in HvG clones were associated with peak levels of circulating GvH clones.

Concerning this clone: Its recognized antigen is unknown. There are no base qualities to consult, and no much larger clone falls within one base.

Intraepithelial and lamina propria lymphocytes were isolated from graft specimens using dithiothreitol, EDTA incubations and collagenase D digestion. Bulk TCR-beta sequencing was performed on serial intestinal graft biopsy specimens collected as late as 600 days after transplant. The library was obtained by the immunoSEQ multiplex PCR assay. For most patients, high-throughput TCR-beta CDR3 sequencing of genomic DNA was performed by Adaptive Biotechnologies. On the authors' methods: TCR sequencing data were retrieved from Adaptive's ImmunoSEQ software for roughly 20 patients, whereas three other patients were processed with MiXCR and VDJtools. CDR3 nucleotide sequences shared by donor and recipient were removed because the origin of these sequences could not be assigned. To count as alloreactive, a clone needed at least 2-fold expansion over unstimulated cells and a minimum CFSE-low frequency of 0.002% (template counts) or 0.001% (read counts). Clones detected in sequenced pre-transplant spleen, lymph node, or MLR CFSE-low populations of the donor or recipient were defined as mappable. The cumulative frequency of alloreactive clones was calculated as a percentage of all sequences, weighted by copy number. TCRdb stores this immuneACCESS table with in-frame sequences only. Part of the clones is absent; in the studies checked, under half of the shortfall reflects unresolved V genes, and no reason is known for the rest. That table is the source of V, J and clone size, and D and trimming were worked out from the DNA. The sample profile shows 37,000 or so clones; roughly 87% of them were found once. The ten largest clones capture over 15% of the sample.

Sequenced material: ileum tissue, taken 200 to 210 days after intestinal transplant. This clonotype was obtained from a human patient who received an intestinal transplant, so some T cells may come from the graft donor.

In nucleotides, the sequence is TGTGCCAGCAGCCCCACCCTTACAGGGAACACTGAAGCTTTCTTT. This sequence encodes CASSPTLTGNTEAFF. This chain joins TRBV28 to TRBJ1-1; the best D guess is TRBD1, with 5 bases matching. V is pared back by 6 bases and J by 1 base, with 15 bases lying between the germline termini. The germline V gene yields MDHEN for CDR1 and SYDVKM for CDR2. The CDR3 sequence holds 15 residues, the cysteine and phenylalanine included. The CDR3 DNA has 45 bases and is translated from base 1.